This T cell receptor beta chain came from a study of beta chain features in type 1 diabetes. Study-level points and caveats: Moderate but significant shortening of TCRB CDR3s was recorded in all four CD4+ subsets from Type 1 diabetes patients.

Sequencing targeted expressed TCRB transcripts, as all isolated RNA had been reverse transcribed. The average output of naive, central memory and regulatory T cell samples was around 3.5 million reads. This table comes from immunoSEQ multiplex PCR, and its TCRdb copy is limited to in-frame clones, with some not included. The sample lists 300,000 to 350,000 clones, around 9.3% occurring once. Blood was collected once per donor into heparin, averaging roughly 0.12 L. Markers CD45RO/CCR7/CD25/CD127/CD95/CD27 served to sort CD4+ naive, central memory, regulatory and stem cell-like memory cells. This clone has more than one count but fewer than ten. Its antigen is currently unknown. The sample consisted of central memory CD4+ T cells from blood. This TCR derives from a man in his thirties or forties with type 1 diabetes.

CDR3 in DNA: TGTGCCAGCAGCCGGGGACAGCGGGTTGACGAGCAGTACTTC. Translation gives CASSRGQRVDEQYF. The chain combines TRBV28 with TRBJ2-7, with D tentatively TRBD1 (7 bases). CDR3 length equals 14 residues. Between the trimmed V and J ends, which lost 6 bases and 5 bases, there was a span of 17 bases. In germline, CDR1 is MDHEN, CDR2 SYDVKM.